Below are 5 T cell receptor beta chains sequenced from a single sample in a study of cytomegalovirus exposure and HLA in healthy donors. Vbeta (60) and Jbeta (13) primers were used in the PCR. Clones were sequenced by immunoSEQ multiplex PCR, and TCRdb holds only the in-frame ones, with some missing. This table holds around 57,000 clones. Sequenced sample: PBMCs. The receptors were gathered from a woman aged 50 to 60 in good health and CMV-seropositive.

The chain recombines TRBV6-6 with TRBJ1-5; the D is unclear. The CDR3 contains 15 residues. The V end lost 5 bases, the J end lost 0 bases, and 11 bases lay between the germline ends. CDR1 and CDR2 from the germline V gene are MNHNY and SVGAGI (reference sequence). DNA for the CDR3: TGTGCCAGCAGTCCCCCTTCGGGTAGCAATCAGCCCCAGCATTTT. It encodes CASSPPSGSNQPQHF.

The chain links TRBV6-5 to TRBJ2-1; 10 nucleotides line up with TRBD2. From germline, CDR1 is MNHEY and CDR2 SVGAGI. After removal of 6 bases from V and 10 bases from J, the junction contained 12 bases not matched to a gene. The CDR3 length is 15 residues. This CDR3 reads CASSQRGISGGEQFF. The CDR3 coding sequence is TGTGCCAGCAGCCAAAGGGGAATTAGCGGGGGGGAGCAGTTCTTC.

The J gene is TRBJ2-7, the V gene TRBV27, with 8 bases fitting TRBD1. The CDR3 is made up of 18 amino acids. V shed 2 bases, J shed 4 bases, and the junction held 16 bases outside the gene matches. Germline V CDR1 and CDR2: MNHEY, SMNVEV (reference sequence). CDR3 sequence reads: CASSLMPKPGTGHYEQYF. The CDR3 DNA is TGTGCCAGCAGTTTAATGCCGAAACCCGGGACAGGCCATTACGAGCAGTACTTC.

The chain joins TRBV6-5 to TRBJ1-6; possibly TRBD1 for D (6 bases). CDR1 MNHEY and CDR2 SVGAGI come from the germline V gene. Trimming removed 1 base at V and 14 bases at J, with 15 bases between. This CDR3 comprises 14 residues. The CDR3 protein is CASSYLDGGATLHF. The CDR3 region has the DNA TGTGCCAGCAGTTACTTGGACGGGGGGGCAACCCTCCACTTT.

This sequence joins TRBV6-5 and TRBJ2-2, with a weak D call TRBD1 (6 bases). The length of the CDR3 is 16 residues. V lost 1 base, J lost 5 bases, and 14 bases lay in between. In germline, CDR1 is MNHEY, CDR2 SVGAGI. CDR3 in amino acids: CASSYWDTYITGELFF. The CDR3 bases are TGTGCCAGCAGTTACTGGGACACCTACATTACCGGGGAGCTGTTTTTT.